Presented here are 16 T cell receptor beta chains from one specimen sequenced in a study of blood T cells in healthy people across ages. Then a second PCR, running roughly 7 to 11 cycles, was carried out with a sample-barcoded 5' primer and a J-beta primer mix. TCRdb called the 5' RACE reads again in MiXCR, with one record for every CDR3 protein. This sample has some 730,000 distinct CDR3 sequences, with about 20% found just once. Sequencing input: blood. The receptors derive from a man in his 70s in good health.

This chain links TRBV29-1 with TRBJ1-1; no firm D call. Trimming removed 8 bases from V and 6 bases from J, with 16 bases in between. Germline V lookup: CDR1 SQVTM, CDR2 ANQGSEA. CDR3 length equals 12 residues. The CDR3 spells CSSGTRDAEAFF. Here the CDR3 DNA reads TGCAGCTCGGGCACTCGGGATGCTGAAGCTTTCTTT.

This clonotype occurred a few times. The V gene is TRBV7-2, the J gene TRBJ1-3; 11 bases are shared with TRBD1. This CDR3 is 17 amino acids long. V dropped 5 bases and J dropped 3; count of bases not matched to a gene: 9. Germline CDR1 SGHTA, CDR2 FQGNSA. The CDR3 DNA is TGTGCCAGCAGCCTGGGGACAGGGGGAGGTCTTGGAAACACCATATATTTT. This translates into CASSLGTGGGLGNTIYF.

This clonotype turned up a few times. The chain combines TRBV29-1 with TRBJ2-3; D is unresolved. This CDR3 is built from 14 residues. V was clipped by 4 bases and J by 2 bases, with 13 bases between them. Per the germline V gene, CDR1 is SQVTM and CDR2 is ANQGSEA. CDR3 nucleotide sequence: TGCAGCGTTGGAGTCCGCACATACACAGATACGCAGTATTTT. Its protein product is CSVGVRTYTDTQYF.

The V gene is TRBV20-1, the J gene TRBJ2-3, with 10 bases aligning to TRBD1. The CDR3 is made up of 17 amino acids. Germline V gene sequence: CDR1 DFQATT, CDR2 SNEGSKA (reference sequence). The ends lost 6 bases at V and 0 bases at J; junction bases unmatched: 12. The CDR3, as DNA: TGCAGTGCCGATGACAGGGGGCAAGCGTCTAGCACAGATACGCAGTATTTT. Protein: CSADDRGQASSTDTQYF.

This clonotype was seen a few times. The gene calls are TRBV5-1 and TRBJ1-2; tentative D call: TRBD1 (5 bases). The CDR3 spans 15 residues. Per the germline V gene, CDR1 is SGHRS and CDR2 is YFSETQ. Trimming removed 4 bases from V and 0 bases from J, with 13 bases in between. The CDR3 DNA follows: TGCGCCAGCAGCGCGGAGCCGACAGCTAACTATGGCTACACCTTC. It codes for CASSAEPTANYGYTF. The variable domain in full, completed from reference TRBV5-1 and TRBJ1-2, reads KAGVTQTPRYLIKTRGQQVTLSCSPISGHRSVSWYQQTPGQGLQFLFEYFSETQRNKGNFPGRFSGRQFSNSRSEMNVSTLELGDSALYLCASSAEPTANYGYTFGSGTRLTVV.

This clonotype was seen repeatedly, ten times or more. This rearrangement joins TRBV7-9 to TRBJ2-7, with 7 positions matching TRBD2. The CDR3 length is 14 residues. CDR1 SEHNR and CDR2 FQNEAQ come from the germline V gene (reference sequence). Trimming removed 3 bases from V and 6 bases from J; junction bases left unmatched: 8. CDR3 DNA sequence: TGTGCCAGCAGCTTTTCGGGAGGAAATGGCGAGCAGTACTTC. Translated, it gives CASSFSGGNGEQYF.

This clonotype has a handful of counts. The J gene is TRBJ1-2, the V gene TRBV19, with TRBD1 matching 7 bases. Germline CDR1 reads LNHDA; CDR2 reads SQIVND (reference sequence). This CDR3 spans 15 amino acids. The V gene end was trimmed by 5 bases and the J gene end by 6 bases; junction bases not matched to a gene: 12. CDR3 region: CASSPGQVGGDGYTF. As DNA, the CDR3 is TGTGCCAGTAGTCCTGGACAGGTCGGTGGAGATGGCTACACCTTC.

This clonotype has more than one count but fewer than ten. This rearrangement joins TRBV4-2 to TRBJ1-1; 8 bases match TRBD1. V was pared by 3 bases and J by 4 bases, with 7 bases of the junction left unmatched. The germline gives CDR1 LGHNA, CDR2 YNFKEQ. This CDR3 spans 15 amino acids. The CDR3 DNA reads TGTGCCAGCAGCCAGAGACCAGGGGGCCTCACTGAAGCTTTCTTT. It is translated as CASSQRPGGLTEAFF.

This clonotype was observed a handful of times. The chain uses TRBV3-1 and TRBJ2-5; 10 bases match TRBD1. J was trimmed by 3 bases and V by 4 bases; bases with no gene match: 8. The CDR3 consists of 16 residues. Germline CDR1 is LGHDT and CDR2 is YNNKEL (reference sequence). CDR3 nucleotides: TGTGCCAGCAGCCGAGATATAGGGACAGGGGAAGAGACCCAGTACTTC. Residues: CASSRDIGTGEETQYF.

This clonotype was picked up a small number of times. V and J are TRBV9 and TRBJ2-1; no definite D call. Germline-derived CDR1 and CDR2 are SGDLS and YYNGEE. With 4 bases removed from V and 6 bases from J, the gap between germline ends came to 11 bases. This CDR3 has 13 amino acids. The DNA of the CDR3 is TGTGCCAGCAGCCGGAATTCCGTCAATGAGCAGTTCTTC. Translating it yields CASSRNSVNEQFF. The full variable domain, completed using reference TRBV9 and TRBJ2-1, is DSGVTQTPKHLITATGQRVTLRCSPRSGDLSVYWYQQSLDQGLQFLIQYYNGEERAKGNILERFSAQQFPDLHSELNLSSLELGDSALYFCASSRNSVNEQFFGPGTRLTVL.

V gene TRBV5-1 combines with J gene TRBJ2-1; tentative D call: TRBD1 (6 bases). Matching the DNA end better, TRBJ2-5 makes the J call doubtful. This CDR3 has 14 residues. CDR1 SGHRS and CDR2 YFSETQ come from the germline V gene. CDR3 loop: CASSLGSGVETQYF. In nucleotides, the CDR3 is TGCGCCAGCAGCTTGGGATCAGGGGTCGAGACCCAGTACTTC.

The V and J genes are TRBV12-3 or TRBV12-4 and TRBJ2-5; tentatively, D is TRBD2 (7 bases). Judging by the DNA end, TRBJ2-1 fits better; the J call may be wrong. The CDR3 has 15 residues. CDR3 nucleotides: TGTGCCAGCAGTCTAAGTAGGGGGGGGGTTTTTGAGCAGTTCTTC. Translating it yields CASSLSRGGVFEQFF.

A remark on this clonotype: A much larger clone is a single base away; this may be a read error. The chain uses TRBV28 and TRBJ2-5; D tentatively fits TRBD1 or TRBD2 (5 bases each). Near its end, the DNA agrees better with TRBJ2-7, so the J call may be wrong. This CDR3 has 13 residues. Germline CDR1 and CDR2: MDHEN and SYDVKM. CDR3 region: CASPRGTLYEQYF. The CDR3 DNA follows: TGTGCCAGCCCCAGAGGGACGCTCTACGAGCAGTACTTC.

The chain recombines TRBV30 with TRBJ2-1; D is ambiguous. Germline V CDR1 and CDR2: GTSNPN, SVGIG (reference sequence). V shed 2 bases and J shed 5 bases, with 7 bases lying between them. The CDR3 extends over 12 amino acids. The DNA for the CDR3 is TGTGCCTGGAGTCCTACCCACAATGAGCAGTTCTTC. It translates to CAWSPTHNEQFF.

V and J are TRBV29-1 and TRBJ2-7, with no clear D. CDR1 SQVTM and CDR2 ANQGSEA come from the germline V gene. V gave up 7 bases and J gave up 1 base, with 8 bases separating them. The CDR3 extends over 11 amino acids. CDR3 region: CSAHTSYEQYF. In DNA, the CDR3 is TGCAGCGCTCACACTTCCTACGAGCAGTACTTC.

V usage is TRBV5-1 and J usage is TRBJ1-2, with a weak D call TRBD1 (5 bases). Looked up from germline, CDR1 is SGHRS and CDR2 is YFSETQ. With 0 bases removed from V and 8 bases from J, the gap between germline ends came to 17 bases. The CDR3 has 15 amino acids. CDR3 amino acids: CASSLAPGAARGYTF. DNA for the CDR3: TGCGCCAGCAGCTTGGCACCCGGGGCCGCCCGGGGCTACACCTTC.